This T cell receptor beta chain came from a study of blood T cell repertoires in COVID-19. Study at large: T cells, B-cell-depleted T cells, or PBMCs provided the cDNA or gDNA that served as material.

V was pared by 2 bases and J by 1 base, with 6 bases between. The CDR3 loop spans 14 amino acids. The germline CDR1 and CDR2 sequences are SGHTA and FQGNSA. Authors' analysis steps: Reference gene primer amplification in the assay estimated nucleated cell counts. The method was immunoSEQ multiplex PCR; TCRdb's version includes in-frame clones alone and lacks a portion of them. The DNA was the basis for D and trimming; V, J and clone size are from that table. This table holds fewer than 200,000 clones, around 87% found once. Material: peripheral blood. This chain uses TRBV7-2 with TRBJ1-5, with D unresolved. The TCR comes from a man in his forties with active or convalescent COVID-19. The CDR3 loop reads CASSLNGSNQPQHF. The CDR3 DNA reads TGTGCCAGCAGCTTAAATGGCAGCAATCAGCCCCAGCATTTT. Filled out from reference TRBV7-2 and TRBJ1-5, the complete variable domain reads GAGVSQSPSNKVTEKGKDVELRCDPISGHTALYWYRQSLGQGLEFLIYFQGNSAPDKSGLPSDRFSAERTGGSVSTLTIQRTQQEDSAVYLCASSLNGSNQPQHFGDGTRLSIL.